Following are 10 T cell receptor beta chains from one sample sequenced in a study of T cell changes during pregnancy in multiple sclerosis. This table comes from immunoSEQ multiplex PCR, and its TCRdb copy is limited to in-frame clones, with some not included. This repertoire shows some 100,000 clones, approximately 90% found once; its top ten account for 1.9%. Specimen: peripheral blood, collected after pregnancy. The receptors stem from a female donor with multiple sclerosis, enrolled in a pregnancy study.

The CDR3 DNA follows: TGTGCCAGCAGCCCTACTTGGGCCCCGAACACTGAAGCTTTCTTT. Protein sequence: CASSPTWAPNTEAFF. This chain joins TRBV27 and TRBJ1-1, with D uncertain. Between the trimmed V and J ends, which lost 6 bases and 1 base, there was a span of 15 bases. Germline lookup yields CDR1 MNHEY and CDR2 SMNVEV (reference sequence). The CDR3 has 15 residues.

The chain has TRBV7-9 and TRBJ2-7; 9 positions agree with TRBD2. The junction had 5 bases not matched to a gene; V was cut back by 5 bases and J by 3 bases. The CDR3 extends over 14 amino acids. Germline V gene lookup returns CDR1 SEHNR and CDR2 FQNEAQ (reference sequence). The CDR3 region is CASSASGGSYEQYF. CDR3 in DNA: TGTGCCAGCAGCGCAAGCGGGGGGAGCTACGAGCAGTACTTC.

This chain connects TRBV4-1 to TRBJ1-2; TRBD1 aligns across 7 bases. The V and J ends lost 2 bases and 5 bases, in that order; junction bases with no gene match: 8. Looked up from germline, CDR1 is MGHRA and CDR2 is YSYEKL. The CDR3 is 15 amino acids. The CDR3 region has the DNA TGCGCCAGCAGCCAAACAGACAGGGAAAGGTATGGCTACACCTTC. It is translated as CASSQTDRERYGYTF.

V usage is TRBV5-5 and J usage is TRBJ2-7; TRBD2 matches at 8 bases. Trimming cost V 4 bases and J 2 bases; bases outside gene matches: 8. This CDR3 has 15 residues. Per the germline V gene, CDR1 is SGHKS and CDR2 is YYEKEE (reference sequence). CDR3 region: CASSMSGGRTYEQYF. The CDR3 DNA follows: TGTGCCAGCAGCATGAGCGGGGGCCGAACCTACGAGCAGTACTTC.

This clone was found a few times. The gene calls are TRBV15 and TRBJ1-5, with a tentative D call TRBD1 (6 bases). V was trimmed by 4 bases and J by 9 bases, leaving 16 bases between them. Per germline, CDR1 LNHNV and CDR2 YYDKDF (reference sequence). The CDR3 is made up of 14 amino acids. CDR3 sequence (DNA): TGTGCCACCAGCATTAAGGGGGATCAATCGCCCCAGCATTTT. It encodes CATSIKGDQSPQHF.

The rearrangement uses TRBV6-6 and TRBJ1-5; a possible D gene is TRBD1 (5 bases). This CDR3 has 15 residues. With 2 bases removed from V and 10 bases from J, the gap between germline ends came to 18 bases. Germline CDR1 is MNHNY and CDR2 is SVGAGI (reference sequence). CDR3 nucleotides: TGTGCCAGCAGTTACCGTGGGTCGGGGGACCTACCCCAGCATTTT. It translates to CASSYRGSGDLPQHF.

V is TRBV19 and J is TRBJ1-5; D gene uncertain. Germline V CDR1 and CDR2: LNHDA, SQIVND (reference sequence). The V and J ends lost 5 bases and 0 bases respectively, with 8 bases between them. The CDR3 runs to 14 residues. The CDR3 here is CASSSGLSNQPQHF. Here the CDR3 DNA reads TGTGCCAGTAGTTCTGGGCTTAGCAATCAGCCCCAGCATTTT.

The chain is built from TRBV27 and TRBJ2-3; 9 bases are shared with TRBD1. This CDR3 comprises 15 residues. V lost 4 bases, J lost 1 base, and 3 bases stayed unmatched. Germline V gene sequence: CDR1 MNHEY, CDR2 SMNVEV (reference sequence). The CDR3 loop is CASSSRDRGTDTQYF. CDR3 in DNA: TGTGCCAGCAGTTCCAGGGACAGGGGCACAGATACGCAGTATTTT.

The CDR3 protein is CASSFGTGEYNEQYF. For the CDR3, the DNA is TGTGCCAGCAGTTTCGGGACAGGGGAATATAACGAGCAGTACTTC. This chain links TRBV11-2 with TRBJ2-7; 10 bases line up with TRBD1. Looked up from germline, CDR1 is SGHAT and CDR2 is FQNNGV. J was trimmed by 5 bases and V by 6 bases; bases with no gene match: 10. This CDR3 contains 15 residues. Full variable domain (remainder filled in from reference TRBV11-2 and TRBJ2-7): EAGVAQSPRYKIIEKRQSVAFWCNPISGHATLYWYQQILGQGPKLLIQFQNNGVVDDSQLPKDRFSAERLKGVDSTLKIQPAKLEDSAVYLCASSFGTGEYNEQYFGPGTRLTVT.

This chain connects TRBV4-1 to TRBJ2-7; TRBD1 matches at 7 bases. Germline V CDR1 and CDR2: MGHRA, YSYEKL. The CDR3 sequence is 17 residues long. The trim removed 1 base at V and 0 bases at J, leaving 9 bases unmatched. CDR3 bases: TGCGCCAGCAGCCAAGTGGGGCCGGGACAGAGCTCCTACGAGCAGTACTTC. The encoded protein is CASSQVGPGQSSYEQYF.